This TCR beta chain was observed in a study of naive and memory T cell subsets. Study findings and constraints: In CD4 and CD8 cells, diversity dropped from naive through EMRA. In naive cells, over 90% of TCR sequences were seen only once.

Both TRBC1 and TRBC2 were covered by a beta constant-region primer of two equimolar oligonucleotides. The ligated cDNA underwent four PCR rounds using SP2 and nested alpha and beta constant-region primers. MiXCR was run by TCRdb on the UMI-ligation and nested PCR reads, yielding one entry per CDR3 protein. Altogether 100,000 to 150,000 distinct CDR3 sequences are present, over 30% being singletons, with the ten largest covering 0.8% to 1%. V was cut by 6 bases and J by 2 bases, with 12 bases left in between. The CDR3 is 14 residues long. Germline V gene data show CDR1 as MRHNA and CDR2 as SNTAGT. This clonotype was picked up a small number of times. Its antigen is unknown.

The sequencing input was central memory CD4+ T cells from blood. J is TRBJ2-3 and V is TRBV6-4; a weak D match, TRBD2 (5 bases). The TCR sequence derives from a human donor in good health. The CDR3 bases are TGTGCCAGCAGCCGGGAATACTTCACAGATACGCAGTATTTT. Residues: CASSREYFTDTQYF.